Below, one T cell receptor (beta chain) is given with its context. Using immunoSEQ multiplex PCR, the repertoire was profiled, and TCRdb retains in-frame clones only, with some absent. The profile covers 5,000 to 6,000 clones, with roughly 80% appearing a single time and 28% taken by the ten largest. The sample is drawn from a study of somatic mutations in cytotoxic T cells in rheumatoid arthritis. V shed 4 bases and J 5 bases; nucleotides not matched to a gene: 3. The CDR3 sequence is 13 residues long. Germline CDR1 SGHRS, CDR2 YFSETQ. This rearrangement joins TRBV5-1 to TRBJ2-7; 10 bases line up with TRBD1. This TCR derives from an adult with rheumatoid arthritis. The sequenced material came from CD8+ T cells sorted from blood. CDR3 in amino acids: CASSAGTGDEQYF. The CDR3 bases are TGCGCCAGCAGCGCCGGGACAGGGGACGAGCAGTACTTC.